This T cell receptor beta chain was obtained from a study of beta chain features in type 1 diabetes. Study results and caveats: Shorter TCRB CDR3s, moderately but significantly so, were found in Type 1 diabetes patients in all four CD4+ subsets.

CDR3 length equals 13 residues. CDR1 is SQVTM and CDR2 is ANQGSEA in the germline V gene. The ends were cut back, 3 bases at V and 1 base at J, with 7 bases in the middle. Expressed TCRB transcripts were sequenced, since all the RNA that had been isolated was reverse transcribed. Data came from immunoSEQ multiplex PCR; TCRdb stores just in-frame clones and leaves some out. Of approximately 170,000 clones listed, approximately 8.1% were seen once; the top ten hold about 0.9%. Ten or more counts support this clone. Its antigen is as yet unknown. The sample taken for sequencing was central memory CD4+ T cells from blood. The TCR comes from a woman in her thirties or forties with type 1 diabetes. This chain links TRBV29-1 with TRBJ2-1; D is unclear. The CDR3 reads CSVESASYNEQFF. Written as DNA, the CDR3 is TGCAGCGTTGAGTCTGCGTCCTACAATGAGCAGTTCTTC.